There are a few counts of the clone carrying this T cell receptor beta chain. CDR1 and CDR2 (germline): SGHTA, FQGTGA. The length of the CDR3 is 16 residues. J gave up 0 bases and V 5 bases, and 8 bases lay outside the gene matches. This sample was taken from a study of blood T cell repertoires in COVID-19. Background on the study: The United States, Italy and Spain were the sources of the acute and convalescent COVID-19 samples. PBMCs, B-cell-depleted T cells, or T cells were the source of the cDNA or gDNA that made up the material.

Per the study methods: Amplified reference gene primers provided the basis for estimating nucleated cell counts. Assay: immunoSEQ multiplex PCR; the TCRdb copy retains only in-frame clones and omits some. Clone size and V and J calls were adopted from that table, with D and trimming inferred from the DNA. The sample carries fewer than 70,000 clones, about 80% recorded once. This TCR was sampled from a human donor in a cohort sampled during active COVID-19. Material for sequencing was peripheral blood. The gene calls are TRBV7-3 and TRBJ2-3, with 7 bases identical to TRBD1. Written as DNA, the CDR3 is TGTGCCAGCAGCCTCATACCGGGACAGAGCACAGATACGCAGTATTTT. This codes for CASSLIPGQSTDTQYF.